The 27 T cell receptor beta chains reported below all come from one sample, sequenced in a study of HIV-infected patients and healthy controls. All unsorted peripheral T cells were captured because whole blood was used without fractionation. Reverse transcription used about 500 ng RNA and constant-region primers for alpha and beta. Alpha and beta chain libraries were made separately by chain-specific third strand synthesis with multiplexing indices. TCRdb recomputed calls from the 5' RACE reads with MiXCR, one row per CDR3 protein. The sample has almost 25,000 distinct CDR3 sequences, approximately 9% seen once. The specimen sequenced was blood. These receptors were obtained from an adult in good health.

This clonotype was observed at least ten times. This chain joins TRBV24-1 and TRBJ2-1; D gene uncertain. Trimming shortened V by 1 base and J by 7 bases, and 10 bases separated the two germline ends. Germline CDR1 KGHDR, CDR2 SFDVKD. This CDR3 spans 14 amino acids. The CDR3 is CATSDFVTPNEQFF. In DNA, the CDR3 is TGTGCCACCAGTGATTTTGTGACACCGAATGAGCAGTTCTTC.

This clonotype was recorded many times. The V gene is TRBV5-1, the J gene TRBJ2-3, with D unresolved. The germline gives CDR1 SGHRS, CDR2 YFSETQ. V was clipped by 0 bases and J by 5 bases, with 1 base between them. This CDR3 is 11 amino acids long. CDR3 protein: CASSLGDTQYF. CDR3 coding DNA: TGCGCCAGCAGCTTGGGAGATACGCAGTATTTT.

This clonotype was counted at least ten times. The gene calls are TRBV20-1 and TRBJ1-2; D gene ambiguous. Germline V lookup: CDR1 DFQATT, CDR2 SNEGSKA (reference sequence). CDR3 length equals 13 residues. V was clipped by 0 bases and J by 2 bases, with 7 bases between them. The CDR3 sequence: CSARDSGNYGYTF. CDR3 nucleotides: TGCAGTGCTAGAGACTCCGGGAACTATGGCTACACCTTC.

This clonotype was detected ten times or more. The genes are TRBV28 and TRBJ2-7, with D unresolved. Germline-derived CDR1 and CDR2 are MDHEN and SYDVKM. V shed 4 bases and J shed 3 bases, with 7 bases lying between them. The CDR3 is made up of 12 amino acids. CDR3 in DNA: TGTGCCAGCAGTTCCCCGGGCTACGAGCAGTACTTC. Amino acid sequence: CASSSPGYEQYF.

This clonotype was detected only a few times. The chain employs TRBV7-3 and TRBJ2-3, with a weak D call TRBD1 (6 bases). Germline V gene lookup returns CDR1 SGHTA and CDR2 FQGTGA. The CDR3 is 16 residues long. V was trimmed by 1 base and J by 0 bases, leaving 11 bases between them. The DNA of the CDR3 is TGTGCCAGCAGCTTAAGTCTCAGGGGTAGCACAGATACGCAGTATTTT. Protein: CASSLSLRGSTDTQYF.

At least ten counts were recorded for this clonotype. The chain couples TRBV12-3 or TRBV12-4 to TRBJ1-2, with D maybe TRBD1 (6 bases). The CDR3 has 13 residues. V lost 5 bases to trimming and J lost 4 bases, with 11 bases between them. DNA of the CDR3: TGTGCCAGCAGTCCGACAGGAGGCTATGGCTACACCTTC. Translation gives CASSPTGGYGYTF.

The table lists this clonotype with many counts. The V call is TRBV3-1, the J call TRBJ1-5; 8 nucleotides agree with TRBD1. With V trimmed by 1 base and J by 4 bases, 3 bases remained unmatched. The CDR3 loop spans 15 amino acids. Germline V lookup: CDR1 LGHDT, CDR2 YNNKEL (reference sequence). This CDR3 reads CASSQGTGYNQPQHF. Here the CDR3 DNA reads TGTGCCAGCAGCCAAGGGACAGGGTATAATCAGCCCCAGCATTTT.

This clonotype was detected ten times or more. The chain links TRBV2 to TRBJ2-7; a weak D match, TRBD1 (6 bases). Trimming took off 8 bases at V and 2 bases at J, with 19 bases between the two ends. Germline assignment: CDR1 SNHLY and CDR2 FYNNEI. The CDR3 is 15 residues long. The CDR3 DNA sequence: TGTGCCAGCTCCGAGGGGACAACCGATACCTACGAGCAGTACTTC. Its protein product is CASSEGTTDTYEQYF.

This clonotype showed up many times. The chain recombines TRBV6-5 with TRBJ2-1; the match to TRBD2 covers 7 bases. Germline V gives CDR1 MNHEY, CDR2 SVGAGI. CDR3 length equals 17 residues. After removal of 5 bases from V and 6 bases from J, the junction contained 16 bases not matched to a gene. CDR3 sequence reads: CASSPYYGGGDLNEQFF. The CDR3 DNA is TGTGCCAGCAGTCCCTACTATGGCGGGGGAGATCTCAATGAGCAGTTCTTC.

This clonotype was found many times. This chain joins TRBV2 and TRBJ1-5; TRBD1 is a possible D gene (5 bases). The length of the CDR3 is 12 residues. CDR1 is SNHLY and CDR2 is FYNNEI in the germline V gene. The V end was cut by 9 bases, the J end by 4 bases, with 10 bases between. CDR3 nucleotide sequence: TGTGCCAGTAGGGGTTTAAATCAGCCCCAGCATTTT. It codes for CASRGLNQPQHF.

This clonotype turned up a few times. The chain joins TRBV5-4 to TRBJ1-3, with D hard to call. V was pared by 0 bases and J by 2 bases, with 6 bases between. The CDR3 is 14 residues long. From germline, CDR1 is SGHNT and CDR2 YYREEE (reference sequence). This chain's CDR3 is CASSLVSAGNTIYF. In DNA, the CDR3 is TGTGCCAGCAGCTTGGTCTCAGCTGGAAACACCATATATTTT.

There are many counts of this clonotype. The chain couples TRBV12-3 or TRBV12-4 to TRBJ1-1; 7 bases agree with TRBD1. V lost 6 bases, J lost 5 bases, and 6 bases stayed unmatched. This CDR3 is built from 13 residues. CDR3 region: CASRRRGNTEAFF. As DNA, the CDR3 is TGTGCCAGCAGACGCAGGGGGAATACTGAAGCTTTCTTT.

The chain combines TRBV6-2 or TRBV6-3 with TRBJ2-3; possibly TRBD1 for D (6 bases). The CDR3 consists of 15 residues. The V and J ends lost 5 bases and 0 bases respectively, with 12 bases between them. Germline V gene data show CDR1 as MNHEY and CDR2 as SVGEGT. The CDR3 nucleotides read TGTGCCAGCAGTAACTACAGGGTCAGCACAGATACGCAGTATTTT. As protein: CASSNYRVSTDTQYF.

This clonotype was detected only a few times. The CDR3: CASSFRQAGNEKLFF. CDR3 in DNA: TGTGCCAGCAGCTTTAGACAGGCCGGGAATGAAAAACTGTTTTTT. This chain connects TRBV5-5 to TRBJ1-4, with a possible D match to TRBD1 (6 bases). The CDR3 extends over 15 amino acids. Germline V gives CDR1 SGHKS, CDR2 YYEKEE (reference sequence). Deletions cut 2 bases from V and 5 bases from J, with 13 bases between.

This clonotype was seen only a few times. The rearrangement uses TRBV7-2 and TRBJ2-6; a weak D match, TRBD2 (5 bases). V shed 0 bases and J shed 0 bases, with 9 bases lying between them. The CDR3 spans 17 residues. Germline-derived CDR1 and CDR2 are SGHTA and FQGNSA. The CDR3 region has the DNA TGTGCCAGCAGCTTAGCCGGGGAACCCTCTGGGGCCAACGTCCTGACTTTC. Protein: CASSLAGEPSGANVLTF. The whole variable domain, filled in from reference TRBV7-2 and TRBJ2-6, reads GAGVSQSPSNKVTEKGKDVELRCDPISGHTALYWYRQSLGQGLEFLIYFQGNSAPDKSGLPSDRFSAERTGGSVSTLTIQRTQQEDSAVYLCASSLAGEPSGANVLTFGAGSRLTVL.

This clonotype appeared many times. The chain uses TRBV7-9 and TRBJ1-4; perhaps TRBD1 as D (5 bases). The germline CDR1 and CDR2 sequences are SEHNR and FQNEAQ (reference sequence). The CDR3 is made up of 17 amino acids. V lost 1 base to trimming and J lost 2 bases, with 14 bases between them. This CDR3 reads CASSLVVGGRTNEKLFF. CDR3 DNA sequence: TGTGCCAGCAGCTTAGTAGTTGGGGGACGTACTAATGAAAAACTGTTTTTT.

The V call is TRBV3-1, the J call TRBJ1-2; unclear D gene. The germline gives CDR1 LGHDT, CDR2 YNNKEL (reference sequence). V gave up 3 bases and J gave up 4 bases, with 12 bases separating them. The CDR3 runs 14 residues. The CDR3 here is CASSQTGKFYGYTF. CDR3 DNA: TGTGCCAGCAGCCAGACGGGGAAATTCTATGGCTACACCTTC.

This clonotype is categorized as medium-sized. J is TRBJ1-1 and V is TRBV11-2; D call uncertain. CDR1 is SGHAT and CDR2 is FQNNGV in the germline V gene. The ends were cut back, 3 bases at V and 2 bases at J, with 7 bases in the middle. This CDR3 is built from 13 residues. Here the CDR3 reads CASSLVYNTEAFF. The CDR3, as DNA: TGTGCCAGCAGCTTGGTGTATAACACTGAAGCTTTCTTT.

At least ten counts were recorded for this clonotype. For the CDR3, the DNA is TGCGCCAGCAGCCAAACCGAGAGGACAGGCTATAGCAATCAGCCCCAGCATTTT. Protein product: CASSQTERTGYSNQPQHF. The chain has TRBV4-1 and TRBJ1-5; 7 bases agree with TRBD1. With V trimmed by 2 bases and J by 0 bases, 10 bases remained unmatched. This CDR3 has 18 amino acids. CDR1 and CDR2 (germline): MGHRA, YSYEKL.

This clonotype has more than one count but fewer than ten. This chain connects TRBV10-3 to TRBJ1-4; 7 nucleotides agree with TRBD1. This CDR3 comprises 14 residues. Looked up from germline, CDR1 is ENHRY and CDR2 is SYGVKD. V dropped 5 bases and J dropped 10; count of bases not matched to a gene: 10. CDR3 in DNA: TGTGCCATCAGTAATTACACAGGGGTTGGAAAACTGTTTTTT. As protein: CAISNYTGVGKLFF.

In this sample, this clonotype turned up many times. V usage is TRBV7-8 and J usage is TRBJ1-5; D ambiguous. CDR1 and CDR2 from the germline V gene are SGHVS and FQNEAQ. The CDR3 runs 13 residues. The V and J ends lost 4 bases and 5 bases respectively, with 9 bases between them. The CDR3 coding sequence is TGTGCCAGCAGCTCCTACTTCGATCAGCCCCAGCATTTT. This translates into CASSSYFDQPQHF.

The V call is TRBV27, the J call TRBJ1-1; tentative D call: TRBD1 (6 bases). The V gene lost 0 bases and the J gene lost 0 bases, with 11 bases spanning the gap. The CDR3 spans 16 residues. From germline, CDR1 is MNHEY and CDR2 SMNVEV (reference sequence). CDR3 sequence: CASSLSVNRVNTEAFF. The CDR3 DNA reads TGTGCCAGCAGTTTATCGGTTAACAGGGTGAACACTGAAGCTTTCTTT.

This clonotype was detected many times. The chain couples TRBV12-3 or TRBV12-4 to TRBJ1-1; tentative D call: TRBD1 (5 bases). Trimming removed 2 bases from V and 11 bases from J, with 18 bases in between. The CDR3 is 14 amino acids. In nucleotides, the CDR3 is TGTGCCAGCAGTTTATTGGGAGGGGCGTTAAGTGCTTTCTTT. It encodes CASSLLGGALSAFF.

This rearrangement joins TRBV3-1 to TRBJ2-3; TRBD2 matches 7 bases. V lost 1 base to trimming and J lost 5 bases; unmatched junction nucleotides: 6. In germline, CDR1 is LGHDT, CDR2 YNNKEL (reference sequence). The CDR3 consists of 15 residues. DNA for the CDR3: TGTGCCAGCAGCCAAGTTGGGGGGGGGAAAGATACGCAGTATTTT. Translated, it gives CASSQVGGGKDTQYF.

In its sample, this clonotype was seen many times. The chain combines TRBV6-6 with TRBJ2-4; D is unresolved. The CDR3 consists of 17 residues. Germline CDR1 reads MNHNY; CDR2 reads SVGAGI (reference sequence). Trimming stripped 5 bases from V and 0 bases from J, with 17 bases between. The CDR3 DNA reads as TGTGCCAGCAGTCCTCACGACAAGCCGATAGCCAAAAACATTCAGTACTTC. Amino acids: CASSPHDKPIAKNIQYF.

V is TRBV28 and J is TRBJ2-7, with a weak D call TRBD1 (6 bases). CDR1 and CDR2 from the germline V gene are MDHEN and SYDVKM. Trimming left V 6 bases short and J 6 bases short, with 18 bases between. The CDR3 covers 14 residues. CDR3 in DNA: TGTGCCAGCAGCTTAGTTTGGGGCAGGGGCGAGCAGTACTTC. This translates into CASSLVWGRGEQYF.

This clonotype was found many times. This rearrangement joins TRBV20-1 to TRBJ2-1, with 11 bases that match TRBD2. The CDR3 runs to 16 residues. V lost 3 bases to trimming and J lost 4 bases; unmatched junction nucleotides: 8. Germline CDR1 and CDR2: DFQATT and SNEGSKA (reference sequence). The CDR3 DNA reads as TGCAGTGCTAGGTCTAGCGGGGGGACTAGATACAATGAGCAGTTCTTC. This encodes CSARSSGGTRYNEQFF.